The entry that follows covers one T cell receptor (beta chain) sequence. Its specific antigen is unknown. One base away there is no much larger clone; base qualities are not given. The sample belongs to a study of cytomegalovirus exposure and HLA in healthy donors (dated by TCRdb to about 2017). A note on the overall study: According to an earlier analysis of 587 of the donors, some 180 million T cells yielded 120 million or so unique TCR beta sequences and 250 to 350 Gb of sequence data. An early release covering 550 to 650 HLA-typed donors comprised 250 to 350 gigabases of sequencing data and some 79 million unique TCR sequences. Of the roughly 390 genotyped donors, more than 75% were placed in the genetic ancestry cluster associated with self-reported Caucasian donors. The study aimed to test whether cataloging public T cell receptors could reveal signatures of past pathogen exposure. The T cell repertoires of 670 or so subjects were profiled by immunosequencing and related to cytomegalovirus serostatus. In addition to the first cohort of 666 subjects, a separate validation cohort of approximately 130 different subjects was used. To predict cytomegalovirus infection status, the study brought together high-throughput TCR immunosequencing, statistical association of individual TCRs with disease status, and machine learning. A later analysis re-analyzed previously published TCR beta repertoires from approximately 700 donors and added high-resolution HLA genotyping to study TCR occurrence patterns. The later analysis used no new phenotypic data to find candidate immune exposures, relying instead on TCR beta sequences and their occurrence across donors. To decide whether each TCR beta V gene segment behaved as functional or pseudogenic, an earlier analysis of 587 of the donors relied on high-throughput TCR beta sequencing. Donor age, sex, ethnicity and CMV serostatus were compiled alongside the repertoire data. A later genetic analysis used genome-wide SNP genotypes for about 65% of the roughly 670 donors, treating that subset as a discovery cohort. Every discovery cohort repertoire had been produced on one sequencing platform. HLA typing covered class I and class II loci at four-digit resolution. The number of donors typed differed by locus, with roughly 629-640 for A, B, C, DRB1 and DQB1, roughly 550 for DQA1, some 570 for DPA1, and some 470 for DPB1. Five DR-DQ haplotypes were treated as single units for association and clustering because of strong linkage in the cohort. On average, around 240,000 unique TCR beta nucleotide sequences were sequenced per donor among more than 350 genotyped donors of the cohort, with 15% to 20% of those sequences being non-productive.

Here is what the overall study found, with its caveats: Correlated functional status among segregating V segments might be attributable to linkage disequilibrium, but an unknown experimental factor could not be ruled out. In a later genetic analysis, fewer N-insertions in productive TCRs were reported among donors in an Asian-associated ancestry cluster than the approximately 710-donor mean. In an earlier analysis of roughly 500 of the donors, most TCR beta V segments appeared in productive rearrangements about 90% or about 30% of the time, broadly matching IMGT annotations. Only TCR beta chains were sequenced in this cohort, and the absence of alpha or paired-chain data limited detectable features. In both the original and validation cohorts, the classifier was reported to diagnose cytomegalovirus status with high specificity and sensitivity. An association between a missense DCLRE1C variant and V-gene and J-gene trimming of TCR beta chains was found in a later genetic analysis and replicated in an independent cohort. It was suggested by the authors that the approach could potentially be generalized to other disease states and immunological phenotypes. For the cohort, immune exposure information was limited to CMV serostatus. The 87-base-pair reads could not distinguish some IMGT-functional V segments, including TRBV6-2 and TRBV6-3, so those segments were excluded. A cluster of highly shared sequence variants was judged likely to represent a technical artifact of the sequencing pipeline. Sequencing depth was assumed to be roughly uniform across donors in the presence/absence analyses, though that assumption may not hold. A few of the identified cytomegalovirus-associated TCR beta chains were confirmed in vitro to be specific for cytomegalovirus antigens. According to a later analysis, most CMV-associated TCR beta chains appeared to be HLA-restricted, and the HLA associations seemed to be driven largely by CMV exposure. Compared with equally common non-associated chains, HLA-associated TCR beta chains in a later analysis were more clonally expanded and had lower generation probabilities. Because some donors lacked HLA typing at each locus, the association tests relied only on the typed subset. In a later analysis, 15,000 to 20,000 TCR beta sequences were associated with specific HLA alleles at a false discovery rate of 0.05. A total of fewer than 200 TCR beta chains were listed by the study as associated with cytomegalovirus. Strong co-occurrence of HLA alleles, especially DR and DQ, made assigning TCR associations to individual alleles difficult. According to a later analysis, TCR association rates differed among HLA loci, with DRB1 alleles showing the most associated TCRs and HLA-C alleles showing the fewest. Because counts were too low, seventeen rarely observed V segments, including chromosome 9 orphons, were excluded from the earlier analysis of several hundred of the donors. In a later analysis, several top co-occurrence clusters were reported to appear linked to parvovirus B19, influenza, CMV and Epstein-Barr virus. A further reported finding was that TCR beta sequences accurately predicted the HLA-A and HLA-B alleles for most subjects in the first cohort. While some public TCRs were present in many individuals, most TCR sequences turned up only very rarely across donors.

Library generation was performed with the immunoSEQ multiplex PCR assay. The multiplex PCR relied on a mix of 60 forward primers for TCR Vbeta segments and 13 reverse primers for TCR Jbeta segments. Amplification of the CDR3 region of rearranged TCR beta genes was performed with a multiplex PCR assay on genomic DNA. The amplified TCR beta libraries were sequenced on the Illumina HiSeq System as 87-base-pair reads. The source study handled its data this way. A later analysis counted about 76 million unique TCR beta chains across the approximately 700 repertoires, and some 12 million of these chains were shared by at least two donors. Raw reads were error-corrected and collapsed into unique sequences with a nearest-neighbor algorithm that merged closely related sequences to remove PCR and sequencing errors. Alignment of CDR3 sequences to IMGT reference sequences was used to assign V, D and J gene segments. For a sequence to be retained, at least a six-nucleotide match to both a V gene segment and a J gene segment was required. Rearrangements were called productive when the CDR3 lacked stop codons and stayed in frame with V and J; all others were non-productive. CDR3 was defined by IMGT convention, running from the second conserved V-encoded cysteine to the conserved J-encoded phenylalanine. Sequences without an unambiguous match to a single V gene segment were excluded from the earlier analysis of about 630 of the donors. An earlier analysis of a few hundred of the donors called V segments functional above 56.7% productive rearrangements and segregating when the between-donor standard deviation exceeded 5%. A statistical classification framework was built to diagnose cytomegalovirus status from the catalog of TCR beta chain sequences. In a later analysis, V and J genes were assigned by comparing TCR nucleotide sequences against IMGT/GENE-DB human TR gene sequences. The TCRdist pipeline was used in a later analysis to assign CDR3 sequences and most-parsimonious VDJ recombination scenarios. In a later analysis, each TCR beta chain was defined by its CDR3 amino acid sequence together with its V-gene family, and reads without a unique V-gene family were excluded. To address suspected cross-contamination and a sequencing artifact, a later analysis removed approximately 590 highly shared, low-generation-probability nucleotide sequences. A later analysis calculated a clonal expansion index for each public chain from normalized within-repertoire ranks of inferred template counts. In a later analysis, generation probabilities were computed with a VDJ recombination model fitted to out-of-frame rearrangements, and the resulting probabilities were checked against IGoR. Hypergeometric tests were used in a later analysis to score TCR-TCR, TCR-HLA and TCR-CMV co-occurrence, with a repertoire-size bias correction applied to the TCR pairs. A later analysis estimated false discovery rates by permuting HLA or CMV assignments 20 times. In a later analysis, co-occurring TCRs were grouped with DBSCAN, and TCRdist sequence similarity was added when clustering was performed within HLA-allele-positive subsets. Repertoires with fewer than 30,000 or more than 120,000 public chains, plus five repertoires with anomalous nucleotide sharing, were excluded from co-occurrence clustering. The source is immuneACCESS, and TCRdb retained only in-frame sequences with V and J called. Part of the clones is not carried over; for the studies checked, unresolved V genes explain less than half of this, and the remainder is unexplained. V and J calls and clone size come straight from that table; D and trimming were deduced from the DNA. The sample yields 95,000 to 150,000 clones; around 67% were counted once. The top ten hold around 4% of the sample.

Per the germline V gene, MGHRA is the CDR1 and YSYEKL is the CDR2. Trimming leaves V shorter by 4 bases and J shorter by 0 bases, with the junction holding 6 bases beyond the gene matches. The CDR3 goes from the cysteine to the phenylalanine over 16 residues. Only the CDR3 part of the read is kept: 48 bases, read in frame from the first base. The cohort consisted of 666 healthy bone marrow donors. At the time of sampling, every cohort member was nominally healthy, though immune exposures that went unrecorded were likely present. The donor was CMV seronegative and belonged to the group of 352 seronegative cohort members. Every donor gave a peripheral blood sample, and the peripheral blood mononuclear cells from that sample were used for TCR beta sequencing. Genomic DNA extraction from the blood cell samples was performed with the Qiagen DNeasy Blood Extraction Kit.

This receptor was identified in a middle-aged woman in good health and CMV-seronegative. This sequence uses TRBV4-1 and TRBJ2-3, and 8 junctional nucleotides match TRBD2. Source material: PBMCs. The DNA is TGCGCCAGCAGCCCACCGGGGGGGACTAGCACAGATACGCAGTATTTT. It translates as CASSPPGGTSTDTQYF.